Shown below are 20 T cell receptor beta chains from a single sample sequenced in a study of CD8+CD57+ T cells in acquired aplastic anemia. TCR beta VDJ combinations and CDR3 sequences were profiled from genomic DNA. TCRdb ran MiXCR on the reads and lists one entry per CDR3 protein. The data contain approximately 380,000 distinct CDR3 sequences, around 72% of them singletons. The sequencing input was sorted CD4+, CD8+, or CD8+CD57+ T cells (not recorded which) from PBMCs. These receptors were obtained from a human donor in good health, serving as a control.

The chain couples TRBV5-1 to TRBJ2-7; weak D call: TRBD1 (6 bases). The CDR3 is 13 residues long. V dropped 4 bases and J dropped 7 bases, with 15 bases sitting between them. Germline lookup yields CDR1 SGHRS and CDR2 YFSETQ. CDR3 in amino acids: CASSGDNSAEQYF. The CDR3 DNA sequence: TGCGCCAGCAGCGGGGACAATTCGGCTGAGCAGTACTTC.

In its sample, this clonotype was seen many times. The CDR3 DNA follows: TGTGCCAGCAGCTTTCCCCGGACAGGGGAGTACACCGGGGAGCTGTTTTTT. Its protein is CASSFPRTGEYTGELFF. This chain connects TRBV11-1 to TRBJ2-2; 9 nucleotides match TRBD1. The CDR3 sequence is 17 residues long. Trimming took 3 bases from V and 3 from J; bases not matched to a gene: 8. CDR1 is SGHAT and CDR2 is FQDESV in the germline V gene (reference sequence).

On this clonotype: At one of its ends the junction is not consistent with the germline gene, which may arise from a read error. The V and J genes are TRBV5-1 and TRBJ2-7, with 7 bases matching TRBD2. Germline assignment: CDR1 SGHRS and CDR2 YFSETQ. The CDR3 totals 17 residues. The CDR3 DNA reads as TGTGCCAGCAGCTTGGGGGGGAACGCCTTGGCGTTCTACGAGCAGTACTTC. Encoded protein: CASSLGGNALAFYEQYF.

This clonotype was seen at least ten times. The chain employs TRBV6-6 and TRBJ2-5; D remains unclear. This CDR3 spans 13 amino acids. V was clipped by 7 bases and J by 2 bases, with 11 bases between them. Germline CDR1 is MNHNY and CDR2 is SVGAGI (reference sequence). Here the CDR3 DNA reads TGTGCCAGCATAGAACAGCCACAAGAGACCCAGTACTTC. It codes for CASIEQPQETQYF.

There are many counts of this clonotype. The chain carries TRBV25-1 and TRBJ2-1; D possibly uses TRBD1 or TRBD2 (6 bases each). This CDR3 is built from 15 residues. The V and J ends lost 6 bases and 0 bases respectively, with 12 bases between them. CDR1 is MGHDK and CDR2 is SYGVNS in the germline V gene. The chain's CDR3 is CASRKGGNSYNEQFF. The CDR3 DNA is TGTGCCAGCAGAAAAGGGGGGAACTCCTACAATGAGCAGTTCTTC.

V and J are TRBV7-6 and TRBJ1-1; D possibly corresponds to TRBD1 (5 bases). Trimming left V 4 bases short and J 0 bases short, with 12 bases between. This CDR3 has 15 residues. CDR1 is SGHVS, CDR2 FNYEAQ, per germline. The DNA for the CDR3 is TGTGCCAGCAGCTCGGGGGGGACCATGAACACTGAAGCTTTCTTT. Its protein is CASSSGGTMNTEAFF.

This rearrangement joins TRBV27 to TRBJ1-1, with D tentatively TRBD1 (5 bases). The CDR3 has 14 residues. V shed 6 bases and J shed 3 bases, with 14 bases lying between them. The germline V gene encodes CDR1 MNHEY and CDR2 SMNVEV (reference sequence). CDR3 protein: CASSLDTGDTEAFF. DNA for the CDR3: TGTGCCAGCAGCCTGGACACCGGGGACACTGAAGCTTTCTTT.

The chain recombines TRBV24-1 with TRBJ2-7; the D call may be TRBD1 or TRBD2 (5 bases each). Germline loops: CDR1 KGHDR, CDR2 SFDVKD. The CDR3 consists of 16 residues. Trimming took 11 bases from V and 8 from J, leaving 30 bases between them. The CDR3 reads CASSTGRGNTTHQQYF. For the CDR3, the DNA is TGTGCCAGTAGTACGGGACGGGGCAATACGACCCACCAGCAGTACTTC.

The chain combines TRBV7-4 with TRBJ1-3; unclear D gene. This CDR3 spans 13 amino acids. Trimming pared 5 bases from V and 2 bases from J, leaving 7 bases between. Per the germline V gene, CDR1 is SGHVT and CDR2 is SQSDAQ. The CDR3 protein is CASSKETGNTIYF. DNA of the CDR3: TGTGCCAGCAGCAAGGAGACTGGAAACACCATATATTTT.

A single count supports this clonotype. At one end the junction does not follow the germline gene, possibly because of a read error. The chain carries TRBV10-3 and TRBJ2-7; the D gene is possibly TRBD1 (6 bases). The CDR3 loop spans 13 amino acids. Germline V gives CDR1 ENHRY, CDR2 SYGVKD. The chain's CDR3 is CASSRQGPYGQYF. CDR3 sequence (DNA): TGTGCCAGCAGTAGGCAGGGGCCCTACGGGCAGTACTTC.

As to this clonotype: No conserved phenylalanine or tryptophan ends this CDR3, so it is likely a read error. Because the CDR3's place on the DNA is in doubt, the DNA is left out and the CDR3 is given as listed by TCRdb. The chain has TRBV7-9 and TRBJ1-2. Germline loops: CDR1 SEHNR, CDR2 FQNEAQ (reference sequence). Inclusive of both ends, the CDR3 amounts to 13 amino acids. The CDR3 sequence: CASSLDTTGYGYI.

This clonotype was seen once. No conserved phenylalanine or tryptophan ends this CDR3, so it is likely a read error. No DNA is shown, since the ends of the CDR3 on it are uncertain; the CDR3 is the one TCRdb lists. The chain employs TRBV2 and TRBJ1-6. Germline CDR1 and CDR2: SNHLY and FYNNEI. The CDR3 length is 14 residues, termini included. The CDR3 region is CASSEVERKYFVQV.

The chain is built from TRBV20-1 and TRBJ1-6, with a weak D call TRBD1 (5 bases). Germline assignment: CDR1 DFQATT and CDR2 SNEGSKA (reference sequence). The CDR3 is made up of 15 amino acids. Trimming removed 4 bases from V and 8 bases from J, with 18 bases in between. Here the CDR3 reads CSAKQAQNTDSPLHF. In DNA form, the CDR3 reads TGCAGTGCTAAACAGGCCCAGAACACTGATTCACCCCTCCACTTT.

This clonotype has at least ten counts. This rearrangement joins TRBV4-3 to TRBJ1-5; the D is unclear. Germline V gene lookup returns CDR1 LGHNA and CDR2 YSLEER. V was trimmed by 3 bases and J by 0 bases, leaving 6 bases between them. The CDR3 is made up of 14 amino acids. DNA of the CDR3: TGCGCCAGCAGCCAGGACGATAGCAATCAGCCCCAGCATTTT. This sequence encodes CASSQDDSNQPQHF.

This clonotype was counted ten times or more. The V gene is TRBV25-1, the J gene TRBJ1-4; 7 bases align to TRBD1. Germline loops: CDR1 MGHDK, CDR2 SYGVNS. This CDR3 spans 15 amino acids. V dropped 4 bases and J dropped 3; count of bases not matched to a gene: 5. In DNA, the CDR3 is TGTGCCAGCAGTGGAAGACAGGGCCCTAATGAAAAACTGTTTTTT. It encodes CASSGRQGPNEKLFF.

The V and J genes are TRBV20-1 and TRBJ1-1, with unresolved D. The CDR3 loop spans 15 amino acids. Germline V CDR1 and CDR2: DFQATT, SNEGSKA (reference sequence). Trimming stripped 2 bases from V and 5 bases from J, with 18 bases between. CDR3 sequence: CSARHVQRTRTEAFF. DNA for the CDR3: TGCAGTGCTAGACACGTGCAGCGTACTAGGACTGAAGCTTTCTTT.

There are many counts of this clonotype. The rearrangement uses TRBV6-1 and TRBJ2-7; D is unresolved. The CDR3 totals 14 residues. V was pared by 4 bases and J by 1 base, with 11 bases between. The germline gives CDR1 MNHNS, CDR2 SASEGT. CDR3 region: CASSVNGQSYEQYF. The CDR3 DNA sequence: TGTGCCAGCAGTGTAAACGGGCAATCCTACGAGCAGTACTTC.

V and J are TRBV9 and TRBJ2-5, with TRBD2 identical over 8 bases. This CDR3 is built from 15 residues. The germline CDR1 and CDR2 sequences are SGDLS and YYNGEE. The ends lost 2 bases at V and 0 bases at J; junction bases unmatched: 3. CDR3 DNA: TGTGCCAGCAGCGTGAGCGGGGGTCACCAAGAGACCCAGTACTTC. Protein: CASSVSGGHQETQYF.

The chain combines TRBV20-1 with TRBJ2-5; 9 bases agree with TRBD2. The CDR3 sequence is 16 residues long. After removal of 0 bases from V and 0 bases from J, the junction contained 5 bases not matched to a gene. The V gene's germline CDR1 is DFQATT and CDR2 SNEGSKA (reference sequence). CDR3 in DNA: TGCAGTGCTAGAGATTTGGCGGGGGGGTACCAAGAGACCCAGTACTTC. Residues: CSARDLAGGYQETQYF.

Comments on this clonotype: The junction and the germline gene differ at one end; a read error may be behind it. The V gene is TRBV12-3 or TRBV12-4, the J gene TRBJ2-5, with TRBD2 matching over 7 bases. CDR3 size: 13 residues. The CDR3 DNA follows: TGCGCCAGCAGTTCAGGGACTATGGAGACCCAGTACTTC. Amino acids: CASSSGTMETQYF.